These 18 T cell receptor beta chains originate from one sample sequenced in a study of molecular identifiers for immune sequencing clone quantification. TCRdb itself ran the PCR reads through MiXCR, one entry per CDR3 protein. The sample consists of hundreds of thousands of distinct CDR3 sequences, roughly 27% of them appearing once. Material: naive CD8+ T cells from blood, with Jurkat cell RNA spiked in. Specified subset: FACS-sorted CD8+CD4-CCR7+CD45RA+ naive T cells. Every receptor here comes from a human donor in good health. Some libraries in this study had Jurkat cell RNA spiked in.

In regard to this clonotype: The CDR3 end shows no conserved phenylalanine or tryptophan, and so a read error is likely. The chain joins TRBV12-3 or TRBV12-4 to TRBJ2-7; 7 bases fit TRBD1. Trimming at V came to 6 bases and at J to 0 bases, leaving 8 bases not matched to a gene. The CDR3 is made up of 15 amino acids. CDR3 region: CASRDGQVSSYEQYI. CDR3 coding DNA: TGTGCCAGCAGGGACGGACAGGTCAGCTCCTACGAGCAGTACATC.

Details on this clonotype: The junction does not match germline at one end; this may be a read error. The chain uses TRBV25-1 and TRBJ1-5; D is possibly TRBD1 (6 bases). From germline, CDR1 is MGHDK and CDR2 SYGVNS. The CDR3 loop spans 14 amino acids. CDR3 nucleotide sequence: TGTGCCAGCTGGGGGGCGGCTAGCTATCAGCCCCAGCATTTT. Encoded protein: CASWGAASYQPQHF.

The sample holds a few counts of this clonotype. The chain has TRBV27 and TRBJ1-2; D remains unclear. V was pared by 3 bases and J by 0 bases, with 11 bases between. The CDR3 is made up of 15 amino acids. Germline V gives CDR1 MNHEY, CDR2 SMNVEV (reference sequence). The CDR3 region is CASSFMRNTNYGYTF. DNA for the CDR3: TGTGCCAGCAGTTTTATGAGGAATACTAACTATGGCTACACCTTC.

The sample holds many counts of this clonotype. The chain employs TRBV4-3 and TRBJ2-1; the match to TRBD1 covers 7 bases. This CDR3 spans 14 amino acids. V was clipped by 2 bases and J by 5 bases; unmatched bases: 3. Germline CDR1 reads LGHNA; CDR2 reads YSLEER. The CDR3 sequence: CASSQSTGDNEQFF. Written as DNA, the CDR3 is TGCGCCAGCAGCCAATCTACAGGGGACAATGAGCAGTTCTTC.

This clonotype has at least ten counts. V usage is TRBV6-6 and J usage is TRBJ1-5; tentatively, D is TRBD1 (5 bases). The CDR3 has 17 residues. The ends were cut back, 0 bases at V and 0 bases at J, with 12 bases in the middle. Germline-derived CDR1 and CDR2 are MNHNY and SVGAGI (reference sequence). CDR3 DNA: TGTGCCAGCAGTTACTCGATAGGGACCCATAGCAATCAGCCCCAGCATTTT. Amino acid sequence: CASSYSIGTHSNQPQHF.

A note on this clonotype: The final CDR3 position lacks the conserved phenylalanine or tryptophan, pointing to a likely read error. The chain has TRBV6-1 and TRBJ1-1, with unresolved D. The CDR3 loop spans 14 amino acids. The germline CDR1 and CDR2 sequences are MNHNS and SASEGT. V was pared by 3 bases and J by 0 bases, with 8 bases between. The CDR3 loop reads CASSDTVMNTEAFL. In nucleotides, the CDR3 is TGTGCCAGCAGTGATACCGTTATGAACACTGAAGCTTTCCTT.

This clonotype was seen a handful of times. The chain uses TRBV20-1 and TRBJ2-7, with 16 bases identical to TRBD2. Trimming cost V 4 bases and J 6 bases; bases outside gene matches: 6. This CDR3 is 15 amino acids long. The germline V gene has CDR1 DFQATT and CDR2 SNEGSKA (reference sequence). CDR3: CSANQGLAGGFEQYF. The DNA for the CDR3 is TGCAGTGCTAATCAGGGACTAGCGGGAGGGTTCGAGCAGTACTTC.

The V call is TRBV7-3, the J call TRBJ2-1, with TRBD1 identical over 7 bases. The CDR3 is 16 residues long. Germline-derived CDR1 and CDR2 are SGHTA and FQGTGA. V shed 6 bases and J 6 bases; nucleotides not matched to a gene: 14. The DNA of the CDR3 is TGTGCCAGCAGTTCCGGGACAGACCCTCTCTGCAATGAGCAGTTCTTC. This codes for CASSSGTDPLCNEQFF.

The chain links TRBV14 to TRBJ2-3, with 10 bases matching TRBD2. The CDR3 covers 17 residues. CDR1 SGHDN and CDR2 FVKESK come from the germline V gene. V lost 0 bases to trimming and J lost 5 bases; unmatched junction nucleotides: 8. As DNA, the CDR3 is TGTGCCAGCAGCCAAGATCGACTAGCGGGTCTCATAGATACGCAGTATTTT. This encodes CASSQDRLAGLIDTQYF.

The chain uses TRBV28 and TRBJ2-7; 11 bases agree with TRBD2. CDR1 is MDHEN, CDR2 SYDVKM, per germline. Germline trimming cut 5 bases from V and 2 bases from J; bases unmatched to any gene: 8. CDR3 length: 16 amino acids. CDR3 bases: TGTGCCAGCAGTGATCCCGGGACTAGCGGAACCTACGAGCAGTACTTC. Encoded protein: CASSDPGTSGTYEQYF. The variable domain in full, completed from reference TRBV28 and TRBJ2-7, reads DVKVTQSSRYLVKRTGEKVFLECVQDMDHENMFWYRQDPGLGLRLIYFSYDVKMKEKGDIPEGYSVSREKKERFSLILESASTNQTSMYLCASSDPGTSGTYEQYFGPGTRLTVT.

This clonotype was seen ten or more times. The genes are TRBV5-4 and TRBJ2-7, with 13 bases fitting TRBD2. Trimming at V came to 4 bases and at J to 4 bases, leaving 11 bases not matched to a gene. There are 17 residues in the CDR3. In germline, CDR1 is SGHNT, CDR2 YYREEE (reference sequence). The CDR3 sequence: CASSPSAGTSGAYEQYF. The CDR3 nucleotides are TGTGCCAGCAGCCCCAGCGCCGGGACTAGCGGGGCTTACGAGCAGTACTTC.

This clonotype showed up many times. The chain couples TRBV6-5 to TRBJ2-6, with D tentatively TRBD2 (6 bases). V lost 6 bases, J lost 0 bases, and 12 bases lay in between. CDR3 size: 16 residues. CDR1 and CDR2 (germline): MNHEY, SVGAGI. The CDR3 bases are TGTGCCAGCAGCCTCGCGGGGTTCTCTGGGGCCAACGTCCTGACTTTC. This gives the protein CASSLAGFSGANVLTF.

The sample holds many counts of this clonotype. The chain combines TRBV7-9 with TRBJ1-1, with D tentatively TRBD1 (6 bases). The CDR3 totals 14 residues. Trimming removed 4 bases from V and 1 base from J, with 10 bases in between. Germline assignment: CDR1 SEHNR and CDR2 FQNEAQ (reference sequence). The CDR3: CASSSPQGNTEAFF. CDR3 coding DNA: TGTGCCAGCAGCTCCCCACAGGGGAACACTGAAGCTTTCTTT.

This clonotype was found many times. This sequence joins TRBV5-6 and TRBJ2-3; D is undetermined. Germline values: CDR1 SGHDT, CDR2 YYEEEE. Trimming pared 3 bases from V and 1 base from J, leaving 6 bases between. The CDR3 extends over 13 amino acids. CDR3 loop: CASSSGRTDTQYF. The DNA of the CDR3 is TGTGCCAGCAGCTCTGGACGCACAGATACGCAGTATTTT.

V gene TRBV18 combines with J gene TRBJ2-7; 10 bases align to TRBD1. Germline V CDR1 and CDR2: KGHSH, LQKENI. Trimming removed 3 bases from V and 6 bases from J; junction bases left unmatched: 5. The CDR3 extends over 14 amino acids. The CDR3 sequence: CASSPGTGDCEQYF. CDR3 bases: TGTGCCAGCTCACCCGGGACAGGGGACTGCGAGCAGTACTTC.

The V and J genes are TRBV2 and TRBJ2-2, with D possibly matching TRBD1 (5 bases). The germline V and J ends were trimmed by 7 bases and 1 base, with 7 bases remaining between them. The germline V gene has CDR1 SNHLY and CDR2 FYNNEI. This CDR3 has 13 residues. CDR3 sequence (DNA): TGTGCCAGCACCGACAGGAACACCGGGGAGCTGTTTTTT. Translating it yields CASTDRNTGELFF.

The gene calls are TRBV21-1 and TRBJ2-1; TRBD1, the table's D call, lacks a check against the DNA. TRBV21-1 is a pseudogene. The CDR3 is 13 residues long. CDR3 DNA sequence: TGTGCCAGCAGCAAAAAGTCGGGGGAGGAGCAGTTCTTC. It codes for CASSKKSGEEQFF.

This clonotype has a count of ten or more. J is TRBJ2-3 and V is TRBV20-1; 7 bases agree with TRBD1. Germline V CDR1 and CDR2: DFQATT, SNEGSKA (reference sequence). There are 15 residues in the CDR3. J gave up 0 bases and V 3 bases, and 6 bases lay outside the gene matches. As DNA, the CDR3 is TGCAGTGCTAGGGCCCAGGGGGTTAGCACAGATACGCAGTATTTT. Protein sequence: CSARAQGVSTDTQYF.